The 27 T cell receptor beta chains presented below share a single source sample, sequenced in a study of technical replicates of blood from a few donors. Repertoires were generated with immunoSEQ multiplex PCR, while TCRdb's copy carries only in-frame clones and drops some. Of approximately 100,000 clones in the sample, under 97% were seen once. The sample was T cells isolated from PBMCs. The receptors here all came from a human donor in good health.

The chain has TRBV19 and TRBJ2-4; 8 bases map to TRBD2. CDR1 is LNHDA and CDR2 is SQIVND in the germline V gene (reference sequence). The CDR3 loop spans 14 amino acids. The J segment lost 3 bases and the V segment lost 6 bases, leaving 4 bases of the junction unmatched. CDR3 bases: TGTGCCAGTAGAGCGGGAGTGGACAAAAACATTCAGTACTTC. Amino acid sequence: CASRAGVDKNIQYF. Full variable domain (rest looked up from reference TRBV19 and TRBJ2-4): DGGITQSPKYLFRKEGQNVTLSCEQNLNHDAMYWYRQDPGQGLRLIYYSQIVNDFQKGDIAEGYSVSREKKESFPLTVTSAQKNPTAFYLCASRAGVDKNIQYFGAGTRLSVL.

This clone has only one observation. The J gene is TRBJ2-3, the V gene TRBV1; TRBD2, the table's D call, lacks a check against the DNA. TRBV1 is a pseudogene segment. This CDR3 is 17 amino acids long. CDR3 sequence: CTSREMRGALGTDTQYF. The CDR3 DNA reads TGCACCAGCAGGGAAATGCGGGGGGCCCTGGGCACAGATACGCAGTATTTT.

V and J are TRBV27 and TRBJ1-6, with TRBD1 identical over 8 bases. There are 15 residues in the CDR3. The germline V gene has CDR1 MNHEY and CDR2 SMNVEV (reference sequence). J gave up 8 bases and V 3 bases, and 6 bases lay outside the gene matches. DNA of the CDR3: TGTGCCAGCAGTTTCCAGGGGGCTAGGGATTCACCCCTCCACTTT. This codes for CASSFQGARDSPLHF.

The CDR3 is CASSLLLLRGATSSYNEQFF. In DNA form, the CDR3 reads TGTGCCAGCAGCTTACTCCTCCTCCGAGGGGCGACTAGCTCCTACAATGAGCAGTTCTTC. The rearrangement joins TRBV7-6 to TRBJ2-1; weak D call: TRBD2 (6 bases). The CDR3 is 20 amino acids. Per germline, CDR1 SGHVS and CDR2 FNYEAQ. V was trimmed by 2 bases and J by 0 bases, leaving 23 bases between them.

The chain carries TRBV5-1 and TRBJ2-7, with a possible D match to TRBD2 (5 bases). This CDR3 is built from 13 residues. The V and J ends lost 4 bases and 2 bases respectively, with 10 bases between them. The V gene's germline CDR1 is SGHRS and CDR2 YFSETQ. As DNA, the CDR3 is TGCGCCAGCAGCGAGGGCGCACCCTACGAGCAGTACTTC. It translates to CASSEGAPYEQYF.

This chain uses TRBV7-9 with TRBJ2-5; 7 bases are shared with TRBD2. Germline V CDR1 and CDR2: SEHNR, FQNEAQ (reference sequence). The J segment lost 5 bases and the V segment lost 1 base, leaving 7 bases of the junction unmatched. This CDR3 is 15 amino acids long. The CDR3 sequence is CASSLEGLGRETQYF. The CDR3 nucleotides are TGTGCCAGCAGCTTAGAAGGACTAGGACGGGAGACCCAGTACTTC.

This rearrangement joins TRBV7-8 to TRBJ2-1, with 7 bases lining up with TRBD2. Germline V CDR1 and CDR2: SGHVS, FQNEAQ. V shed 5 bases and J 5 bases; nucleotides not matched to a gene: 9. The CDR3 has 15 amino acids. The CDR3 DNA follows: TGTGCCAGCAGCCCGATTGGGCGGGAGAACAATGAGCAGTTCTTC. This gives the protein CASSPIGRENNEQFF.

Comments on this clone: The junction differs from germline at one of its ends, possibly a read error. The CDR3 DNA follows: TGTGCCAGCTCTGGGAGCACTCGGACCGATTGGACAGGTACGCAGTATTTT. This gives the protein CASSGSTRTDWTGTQYF. The rearrangement links TRBV18 to TRBJ2-3; TRBD1 matches at 7 bases. The CDR3 extends over 17 amino acids. Germline V gene sequence: CDR1 KGHSH, CDR2 LQKENI. The variable domain in full, completed from reference TRBV18 and TRBJ2-3, reads NAGVMQNPRHLVRRRGQEARLRCSPMKGHSHVYWYRQLPEEGLKFMVYLQKENIIDESGMPKERFSAEFPKEGPSILRIQQVVRGDSAAYFCASSGSTRTDWTGTQYFGPGTRLTVL.

The V gene is TRBV29-1, the J gene TRBJ2-4, with D unclear. Germline V gene data show CDR1 as SQVTM and CDR2 as ANQGSEA. The V gene lost 5 bases and the J gene lost 0 bases, with 8 bases spanning the gap. CDR3 length equals 13 residues. The CDR3 spells CSVTEIAKNIQYF. The CDR3 bases are TGCAGCGTTACAGAGATAGCCAAAAACATTCAGTACTTC.

V usage is TRBV5-1 and J usage is TRBJ2-7, with 7 nucleotides matching TRBD1. Losses at the gene ends were 0 bases for V and 0 bases for J; bases not matched to a gene: 12. The CDR3 consists of 18 residues. Germline CDR1 is SGHRS and CDR2 is YFSETQ. The CDR3 here is CASSLALPHRDSSYEQYF. In nucleotides, the CDR3 is TGCGCCAGCAGCTTGGCTCTCCCCCACCGGGACAGCTCCTACGAGCAGTACTTC.

The rearrangement joins TRBV27 to TRBJ2-1, with TRBD1 identical over 7 bases. This CDR3 has 14 residues. Germline loops: CDR1 MNHEY, CDR2 SMNVEV (reference sequence). V gave up 6 bases and J gave up 6 bases; unmatched junction bases: 8. CDR3: CASRTGQPANEQFF. CDR3 coding DNA: TGTGCCAGCAGAACGGGACAGCCCGCCAATGAGCAGTTCTTC.

This chain links TRBV7-6 with TRBJ2-3; TRBD2 is a possible D gene (6 bases). Germline V gene lookup returns CDR1 SGHVS and CDR2 FNYEAQ. The CDR3 runs 15 residues. Trimming removed 1 base at V and 5 bases at J, with 13 bases between. DNA of the CDR3: TGTGCCAGCAGCTTAGAAGTAAGGGGAGGAGATACGCAGTATTTT. This translates into CASSLEVRGGDTQYF.

This clone was counted a single time. The chain links TRBV5-1 to TRBJ2-7; 9 nucleotides align to TRBD1. Germline-derived CDR1 and CDR2 are SGHRS and YFSETQ. The trim removed 7 bases at V and 4 bases at J, leaving 9 bases unmatched. The CDR3 has 14 amino acids. The CDR3 here is CASSAGQGSYEQYF. CDR3 sequence (DNA): TGCGCCAGCTCGGCGGGACAGGGAAGTTACGAGCAGTACTTC.

Only one count was recorded for this clone. V gene TRBV9 combines with J gene TRBJ1-1, with 11 bases matching TRBD1. With 0 bases clipped from V and 4 bases from J, the junction kept 5 bases outside the gene matches. CDR3 size: 16 residues. CDR1 is SGDLS and CDR2 is YYNGEE in the germline V gene. CDR3 nucleotides: TGTGCCAGCAGCGTAGCGGGACAGGGGGTGAGCACTGAAGCTTTCTTT. Its translation is CASSVAGQGVSTEAFF. The full variable domain, with the rest looked up from reference TRBV9 and TRBJ1-1, is DSGVTQTPKHLITATGQRVTLRCSPRSGDLSVYWYQQSLDQGLQFLIQYYNGEERAKGNILERFSAQQFPDLHSELNLSSLELGDSALYFCASSVAGQGVSTEAFFGQGTRLTVV.

This chain links TRBV7-9 with TRBJ1-5; the D gene is possibly TRBD1 (5 bases). This CDR3 region has 12 residues. Trimming left V 4 bases short and J 14 bases short, with 15 bases between. Germline CDR1 and CDR2: SEHNR and FQNEAQ (reference sequence). CDR3 sequence reads: CASSYRGEEKHF. The CDR3 bases are TGTGCCAGCAGCTATCGAGGGGAGGAGAAGCATTTT.

This chain joins TRBV6-6 and TRBJ1-2; unclear D gene. CDR3 length: 13 residues. Germline loops: CDR1 MNHNY, CDR2 SVGAGI (reference sequence). V was pared by 2 bases and J by 4 bases, with 8 bases between. CDR3 sequence: CASSYDGCYGYTF. The CDR3 nucleotides read TGTGCCAGCAGTTACGACGGGTGCTATGGCTACACCTTC.

The chain combines TRBV27 with TRBJ1-3; TRBD1 might be the D (5 bases). V lost 3 bases and J lost 0, with 12 bases in between. This CDR3 is built from 16 residues. CDR1 MNHEY and CDR2 SMNVEV come from the germline V gene (reference sequence). CDR3 sequence (DNA): TGTGCCAGCAGTTTTAGGGGTTACGGCTCTGGAAACACCATATATTTT. It specifies CASSFRGYGSGNTIYF.

V is TRBV2 and J is TRBJ2-7; weak D call: TRBD1 (5 bases). Per germline, CDR1 SNHLY and CDR2 FYNNEI. The CDR3 is made up of 16 amino acids. The V and J ends lost 2 bases and 3 bases respectively, with 17 bases between them. The CDR3 region is CASSESQGSQGYEQYF. The CDR3 nucleotides read TGTGCCAGCAGTGAATCCCAGGGCTCCCAGGGCTACGAGCAGTACTTC.

V is TRBV6-6 and J is TRBJ1-2; no definite D call. CDR1 and CDR2 (germline): MNHNY, SVGAGI (reference sequence). Trimming took off 0 bases at V and 3 bases at J, with 14 bases between the two ends. The CDR3 is made up of 16 amino acids. The CDR3 coding sequence is TGTGCCAGCAGTTACTCCCGAGAGAACGGAGACTATGGCTACACCTTC. Protein sequence: CASSYSRENGDYGYTF.

The chain combines TRBV6-6 with TRBJ1-1, with D uncertain. The germline CDR1 and CDR2 sequences are MNHNY and SVGAGI (reference sequence). Trimming left V 7 bases short and J 4 bases short, with 16 bases between. This CDR3 is 14 amino acids long. CDR3 in DNA: TGTGCCAGCATCCAACTCACCCCGGGCACTGAAGCTTTCTTT. Residues: CASIQLTPGTEAFF.

The chain couples TRBV7-9 to TRBJ2-7; tentatively, D is TRBD1 (6 bases). The CDR3 runs to 16 residues. V was trimmed by 3 bases and J by 9 bases, leaving 24 bases between them. From germline, CDR1 is SEHNR and CDR2 FQNEAQ (reference sequence). CDR3 DNA sequence: TGTGCCAGCAGCTTGGCCACCACAGGGAAGGTAGGAGTGCAGTACTTC. It codes for CASSLATTGKVGVQYF. The complete variable domain, with remaining parts taken from reference TRBV7-9 and TRBJ2-7, reads DTGVSQNPRHKITKRGQNVTFRCDPISEHNRLYWYRQTLGQGPEFLTYFQNEAQLEKSRLLSDRFSAERPKGSFSTLEIQRTEQGDSAMYLCASSLATTGKVGVQYFGPGTRLTVT.

The chain combines TRBV6-5 with TRBJ2-1; D not certain. Germline loops: CDR1 MNHEY, CDR2 SVGAGI. V lost 6 bases to trimming and J lost 6 bases, with 9 bases between them. The CDR3 has 12 residues. The CDR3 DNA reads as TGTGCCAGCAGCTCGACGGGCAATGAGCAGTTCTTC. It encodes CASSSTGNEQFF.

The rearrangement joins TRBV11-2 to TRBJ2-7; 8 bases are a match to TRBD1. CDR1 is SGHAT, CDR2 FQNNGV, per germline. This CDR3 has 13 amino acids. V shed 4 bases and J 3 bases; nucleotides not matched to a gene: 2. CDR3 loop: CASSWGQDYEQYF. The CDR3 bases are TGTGCCAGCAGCTGGGGACAGGACTACGAGCAGTACTTC.

This clone was counted only a few times. This chain links TRBV5-1 with TRBJ1-4, with 7 bases identical to TRBD1. CDR1 and CDR2 from the germline V gene are SGHRS and YFSETQ. The CDR3 is made up of 14 amino acids. Trimming cost V 1 base and J 5 bases; bases outside gene matches: 2. CDR3 in DNA: TGCGCCAGCAGCTTGCAACAGGGGAATGAAAAACTGTTTTTT. The encoded protein is CASSLQQGNEKLFF.

V gene TRBV15 combines with J gene TRBJ1-5; weak D call: TRBD1 (5 bases). Germline V CDR1 and CDR2: LNHNV, YYDKDF (reference sequence). Between the trimmed V and J ends, which lost 5 bases and 2 bases, there was a span of 10 bases. The CDR3 runs 14 residues. CDR3 bases: TGTGCCACCAGCCGGGGGGTGGGCAATCAGCCCCAGCATTTT. This gives the protein CATSRGVGNQPQHF.

This clone came up once. The chain combines TRBV29-1 with TRBJ1-2; D may be TRBD1 (6 bases). V lost 6 bases and J lost 4, with 15 bases in between. The germline V gene has CDR1 SQVTM and CDR2 ANQGSEA. This CDR3 region has 13 residues. The CDR3 spells CSVKTGLSYGYTF. CDR3 nucleotide sequence: TGCAGCGTGAAGACAGGACTTTCCTATGGCTACACCTTC.

This chain links TRBV5-4 with TRBJ2-7; 8 bases align to TRBD2. Germline V gene data show CDR1 as SGHNT and CDR2 as YYREEE (reference sequence). The ends lost 2 bases at V and 1 base at J; junction bases unmatched: 5. The CDR3 has 15 residues. This CDR3 reads CASSFPGLASYEQYF. CDR3 bases: TGTGCCAGCAGCTTCCCCGGACTAGCTTCCTACGAGCAGTACTTC.